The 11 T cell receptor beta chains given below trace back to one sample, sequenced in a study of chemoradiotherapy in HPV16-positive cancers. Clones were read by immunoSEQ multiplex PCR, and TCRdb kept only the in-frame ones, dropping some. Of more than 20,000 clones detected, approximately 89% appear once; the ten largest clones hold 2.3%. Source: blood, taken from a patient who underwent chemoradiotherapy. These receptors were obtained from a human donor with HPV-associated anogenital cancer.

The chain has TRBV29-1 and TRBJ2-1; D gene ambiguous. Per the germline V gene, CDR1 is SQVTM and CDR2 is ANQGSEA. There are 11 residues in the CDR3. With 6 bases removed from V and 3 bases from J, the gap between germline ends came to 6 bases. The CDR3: CSVHSYNEQFF. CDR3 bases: TGCAGCGTGCATAGCTACAATGAGCAGTTCTTC.

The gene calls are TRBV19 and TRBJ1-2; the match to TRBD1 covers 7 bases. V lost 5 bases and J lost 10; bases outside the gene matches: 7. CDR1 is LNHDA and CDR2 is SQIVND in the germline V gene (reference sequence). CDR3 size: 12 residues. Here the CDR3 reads CASSAMGQLYTF. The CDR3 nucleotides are TGTGCCAGTAGTGCGATGGGACAGCTCTACACCTTC.

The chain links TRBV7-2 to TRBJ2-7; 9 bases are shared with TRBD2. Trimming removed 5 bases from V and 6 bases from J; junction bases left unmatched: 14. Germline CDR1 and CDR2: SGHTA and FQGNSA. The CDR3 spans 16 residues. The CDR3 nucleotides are TGTGCCAGCAGCAAAGGGACTAGCCGGGATCTTCGCGAGCAGTACTTC. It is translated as CASSKGTSRDLREQYF.

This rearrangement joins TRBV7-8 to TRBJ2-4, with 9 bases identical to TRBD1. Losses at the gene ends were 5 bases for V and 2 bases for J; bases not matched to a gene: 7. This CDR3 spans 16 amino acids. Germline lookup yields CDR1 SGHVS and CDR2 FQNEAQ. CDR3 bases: TGTGCCAGCAGCCCGGACAGGGGTTCTTCCAAAAACATTCAGTACTTC. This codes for CASSPDRGSSKNIQYF.

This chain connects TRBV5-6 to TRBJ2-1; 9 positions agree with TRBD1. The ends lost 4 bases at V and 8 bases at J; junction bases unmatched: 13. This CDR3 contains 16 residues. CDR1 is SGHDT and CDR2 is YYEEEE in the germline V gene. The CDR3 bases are TGTGCCAGCAGCCTTACTACCGGGACAGGGTTCCATGAGCAGTTCTTC. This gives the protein CASSLTTGTGFHEQFF.

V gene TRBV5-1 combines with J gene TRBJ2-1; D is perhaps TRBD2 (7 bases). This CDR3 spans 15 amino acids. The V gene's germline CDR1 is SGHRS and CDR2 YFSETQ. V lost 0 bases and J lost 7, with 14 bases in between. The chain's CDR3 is CASSLGGGAGNEQFF. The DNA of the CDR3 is TGCGCCAGCAGCTTGGGAGGGGGGGCCGGAAATGAGCAGTTCTTC.

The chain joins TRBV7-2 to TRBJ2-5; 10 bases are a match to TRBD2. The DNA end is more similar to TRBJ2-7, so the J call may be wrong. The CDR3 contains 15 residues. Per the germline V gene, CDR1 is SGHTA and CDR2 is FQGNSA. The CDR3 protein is CASSLAGPSGSEQYF. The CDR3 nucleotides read TGTGCCAGCAGCTTAGCCGGCCCTAGCGGGAGCGAGCAGTACTTC.

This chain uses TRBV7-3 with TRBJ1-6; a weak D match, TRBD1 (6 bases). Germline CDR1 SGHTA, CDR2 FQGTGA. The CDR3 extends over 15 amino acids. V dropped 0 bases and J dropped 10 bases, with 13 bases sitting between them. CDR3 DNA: TGTGCCAGCAGCTTAACACCGGCGGGGGGCTCACCCCTCCACTTT. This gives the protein CASSLTPAGGSPLHF.

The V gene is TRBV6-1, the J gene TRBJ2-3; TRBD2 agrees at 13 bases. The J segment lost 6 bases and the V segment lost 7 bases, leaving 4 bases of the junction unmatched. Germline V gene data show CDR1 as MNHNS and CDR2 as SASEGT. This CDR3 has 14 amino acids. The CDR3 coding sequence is TGTGCCAGCAAGACTAGCGGGGGGTTGGATACGCAGTATTTT. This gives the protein CASKTSGGLDTQYF.

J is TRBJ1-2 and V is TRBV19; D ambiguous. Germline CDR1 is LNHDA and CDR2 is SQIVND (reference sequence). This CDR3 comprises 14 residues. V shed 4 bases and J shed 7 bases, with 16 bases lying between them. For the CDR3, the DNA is TGTGCCAGTAGTACCGGCCCGGGAGCCGGTGGCTACACCTTC. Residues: CASSTGPGAGGYTF.

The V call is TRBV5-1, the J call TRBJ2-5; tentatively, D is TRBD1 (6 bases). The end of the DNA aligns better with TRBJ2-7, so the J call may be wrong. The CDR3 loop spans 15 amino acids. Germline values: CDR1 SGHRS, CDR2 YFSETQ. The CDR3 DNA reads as TGCGCCAGCAGCTTGGGGGGACAAGCAGGCTACGAGCAGTACTTC. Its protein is CASSLGGQAGYEQYF.